The 32 T cell receptor beta chains listed next were all sequenced from one sample in a study of molecular identifiers for immune sequencing clone quantification. TCRdb redid the calling of the PCR reads with MiXCR, one entry per CDR3 protein. This table has 400,000 to 600,000 distinct CDR3 sequences, about 20% appearing once. The specimen sequenced was naive CD8+ T cells from blood, with Jurkat cell RNA spiked in. Indicated subset: FACS-sorted CD8+CD4-CCR7+CD45RA+ naive T cells. All receptors derive from a human donor in good health. Some libraries in this study had Jurkat cell RNA spiked in.

The J gene is TRBJ1-1, the V gene TRBV27; D might be TRBD1 (6 bases). The length of the CDR3 is 13 residues. The germline CDR1 and CDR2 sequences are MNHEY and SMNVEV (reference sequence). Trimming removed 3 bases from V and 8 bases from J, with 13 bases in between. The CDR3 is CASSLAGAVEAFF. CDR3 in DNA: TGTGCCAGCAGTTTGGCAGGGGCGGTCGAAGCTTTCTTT.

This clonotype was detected only a few times. The rearrangement joins TRBV14 to TRBJ1-2; the D is unclear. There are 12 residues in the CDR3. The V end was cut by 0 bases, the J end by 10 bases, with 9 bases between. From germline, CDR1 is SGHDN and CDR2 FVKESK. CDR3: CASSQDRAFYTF. Written as DNA, the CDR3 is TGTGCCAGCAGCCAAGATCGAGCCTTCTACACCTTC.

The genes are TRBV19 and TRBJ2-7; D perhaps matches TRBD2 (6 bases). The germline V gene encodes CDR1 LNHDA and CDR2 SQIVND (reference sequence). CDR3 size: 14 residues. Trimming removed 6 bases at V and 0 bases at J, with 12 bases between. In DNA form, the CDR3 reads TGTGCCAGTAGCCCTGGACTACACTCCTACGAGCAGTACTTC. Residues: CASSPGLHSYEQYF.

V and J are TRBV5-6 and TRBJ2-1, with 10 bases matching TRBD2. V lost 4 bases, J lost 5 bases, and 9 bases stayed unmatched. The CDR3 covers 16 residues. Germline V gene sequence: CDR1 SGHDT, CDR2 YYEEEE. CDR3 sequence: CASSTTGTSDHNEQFF. The CDR3 region has the DNA TGTGCCAGCAGCACGACCGGGACTAGCGATCACAATGAGCAGTTCTTC.

The chain links TRBV21-1 to TRBJ1-2; the table's D call, TRBD1, has no DNA check behind it. TRBV21-1 is reported as a pseudogene. The CDR3 is 17 residues long. Written as DNA, the CDR3 is TGTGCCAGCAGCAACCGGGACGGAGTGAGTACAGTATTCGGCTACACCTTC. This translates into CASSNRDGVSTVFGYTF.

About this clonotype itself: Possible read error: a much larger clone is one base away. This chain connects TRBV19 to TRBJ1-5, with a weak D call TRBD1 (5 bases). The CDR3 length is 14 residues. Between the trimmed V and J ends, which lost 10 bases and 6 bases, there was a span of 19 bases. Germline CDR1 reads LNHDA; CDR2 reads SQIVND (reference sequence). The CDR3 region has the DNA TGTGCCACTAAGATGGGACGGGGCAGTCAGCCCCAGCATTTT. Protein product: CATKMGRGSQPQHF. Combining the CDR3 with reference TRBV19 and TRBJ1-5 gives the whole variable domain DGGITQSPKYLFRKEGQNVTLSCEQNLNHDAMYWYRQDPGQGLRLIYYSQIVNDFQKGDIAEGYSVSREKKESFPLTVTSAQKNPTAFYLCATKMGRGSQPQHFGDGTRLSIL.

Many counts were recorded for this clonotype. The chain joins TRBV7-9 to TRBJ1-4; TRBD1 might be the D (5 bases). Germline CDR1 is SEHNR and CDR2 is FQNEAQ (reference sequence). The CDR3 is 17 residues long. V lost 0 bases, J lost 5 bases, and 16 bases lay in between. CDR3 sequence (DNA): TGTGCCAGCAGCTTAGCGCTACCCGGGACCACCAATGAAAAACTGTTTTTT. Protein sequence: CASSLALPGTTNEKLFF.

This clonotype was found a few times. The chain carries TRBV12-3 or TRBV12-4 and TRBJ2-3, with D unresolved. The CDR3 has 16 amino acids. V shed 1 base and J shed 1 base, with 12 bases lying between them. The CDR3 DNA reads TGTGCCAGCAGTTTAGTCGGATCCTTAGGCACAGATACGCAGTATTTT. Translated: CASSLVGSLGTDTQYF.

This clonotype was seen at least ten times. CDR3 amino acids: CASSQSLSSYNSPLHF. Here the CDR3 DNA reads TGCGCCAGCAGCCAGAGTTTGAGCTCCTATAATTCACCCCTCCACTTT. The chain employs TRBV4-3 and TRBJ1-6; D not certain. The CDR3 is 16 residues long. CDR1 and CDR2 (germline): LGHNA, YSLEER. V lost 3 bases to trimming and J lost 0 bases, with 9 bases between them.

This clonotype has ten or more counts. This chain joins TRBV29-1 and TRBJ2-2; the D gene is possibly TRBD2 (6 bases). This CDR3 region has 15 residues. The germline V gene encodes CDR1 SQVTM and CDR2 ANQGSEA. V shed 0 bases and J shed 0 bases, with 8 bases lying between them. This chain's CDR3 is CSVEERGSNTGELFF. CDR3 bases: TGCAGCGTTGAAGAGCGGGGATCGAACACCGGGGAGCTGTTTTTT.

The table lists this clonotype with a few counts. The rearrangement joins TRBV11-2 to TRBJ2-3; D may be TRBD2 (6 bases). Germline-derived CDR1 and CDR2 are SGHAT and FQNNGV. This CDR3 comprises 19 residues. The V gene lost 0 bases and the J gene lost 6 bases, with 25 bases spanning the gap. CDR3 region: CASSLDEGTMEGLTDTQYF. CDR3 nucleotide sequence: TGTGCCAGCAGCTTAGATGAGGGAACAATGGAGGGTCTGACGGATACGCAGTATTTT.

Worth noting for this clonotype: A much bigger clone sits one base away, suggesting this may be a read error. The gene calls are TRBV12-3 or TRBV12-4 and TRBJ2-3; TRBD1 might be the D (5 bases). This CDR3 region has 14 residues. The CDR3 loop reads CASTWGADTGTQYF. The CDR3 DNA sequence: TGTGCCAGCACCTGGGGCGCCGACACAGGTACGCAGTATTTT.

The chain is built from TRBV6-2 or TRBV6-3 and TRBJ1-2; D is undetermined. Germline values: CDR1 MNHEY, CDR2 SVGEGT. This CDR3 comprises 11 residues. Trimming took 5 bases from V and 5 from J, leaving 6 bases between them. The CDR3 DNA is TGTGCCAGCAGTCTACGATATGGCTACACCTTC. This gives the protein CASSLRYGYTF.

This clonotype was recorded at least ten times. The chain carries TRBV28 and TRBJ2-1; TRBD1 or TRBD2 may be the D gene (5 bases each). Germline V CDR1 and CDR2: MDHEN, SYDVKM. This CDR3 contains 11 residues. The V end lost 3 bases, the J end lost 9 bases, and 6 bases lay between the germline ends. The CDR3 sequence: CASSFGGEQFF. The CDR3 region has the DNA TGTGCCAGCAGTTTTGGGGGTGAGCAGTTCTTC.

This clonotype was seen more than once but under ten times. The chain couples TRBV7-9 to TRBJ2-3, with D possibly matching TRBD2 (5 bases). Trimming pared 5 bases from V and 6 bases from J, leaving 12 bases between. The CDR3 has 13 amino acids. Germline V CDR1 and CDR2: SEHNR, FQNEAQ (reference sequence). The CDR3 loop reads CASSPEGRDTQYF. The DNA for the CDR3 is TGTGCCAGCAGCCCCGAGGGCCGGGATACGCAGTATTTT.

The chain combines TRBV13 with TRBJ2-1, with 11 bases matching TRBD2. Losses at the gene ends were 4 bases for V and 9 bases for J; bases not matched to a gene: 2. This CDR3 has 13 amino acids. Germline CDR1 PRHDT, CDR2 FYEKMQ (reference sequence). CDR3 bases: TGTGCCAGCAGCTGGGGACTAGCGGTTGAGCAGTTCTTC. Protein: CASSWGLAVEQFF.

This clonotype was counted many times. The rearrangement links TRBV4-1 to TRBJ1-4, with D possibly being TRBD1 (5 bases). Germline V gene data show CDR1 as MGHRA and CDR2 as YSYEKL. Trimming took 1 base from V and 5 from J, leaving 14 bases between them. The CDR3 is made up of 16 amino acids. CDR3 coding DNA: TGCGCCAGCAGCCAAGCACAGACAGATTTGAATGAAAAACTGTTTTTT. As protein: CASSQAQTDLNEKLFF.

The chain links TRBV19 to TRBJ1-5; D might be TRBD1 (6 bases). The V and J ends lost 10 bases and 7 bases respectively, with 20 bases between them. The CDR3 is 14 amino acids. From germline, CDR1 is LNHDA and CDR2 SQIVND (reference sequence). CDR3 coding DNA: TGTGCCACCCACTCAGGGGATTTGGTCCAGCCCCAGCATTTT. It codes for CATHSGDLVQPQHF. The complete variable domain, with remaining parts taken from reference TRBV19 and TRBJ1-5, reads DGGITQSPKYLFRKEGQNVTLSCEQNLNHDAMYWYRQDPGQGLRLIYYSQIVNDFQKGDIAEGYSVSREKKESFPLTVTSAQKNPTAFYLCATHSGDLVQPQHFGDGTRLSIL.

A few counts support this clonotype. This sequence joins TRBV7-6 and TRBJ2-5; D not certain. The CDR3 contains 15 residues. CDR1 is SGHVS, CDR2 FNYEAQ, per germline. Trimming pared 0 bases from V and 2 bases from J, leaving 10 bases between. This CDR3 reads CASSLAPTAQETQYF. DNA of the CDR3: TGTGCCAGCAGCTTAGCGCCCACAGCTCAAGAGACCCAGTACTTC.

Note on this clonotype: An end of the junction does not agree with germline; a read error may underlie this. The rearrangement uses TRBV9 and TRBJ2-3; 10 bases map to TRBD2. From germline, CDR1 is SGDLS and CDR2 YYNGEE. The CDR3 consists of 14 residues. CDR3 amino acids: CASGVGTSDYTQYF. Written as DNA, the CDR3 is TGTGCCAGCGGCGTCGGGACTAGCGATTATACGCAGTATTTT.

Details on this clonotype: Given a much more abundant clone one base away, this may be a read error. This chain links TRBV7-9 with TRBJ2-5, with 7 bases that match TRBD2. The CDR3 extends over 15 amino acids. The germline CDR1 and CDR2 sequences are SEHNR and FQNEAQ (reference sequence). The CDR3 DNA reads TGTGCCAGCAGCGAATTCGGCGGGAGCCAAGAGGCCCAGTACTTC. This gives the protein CASSEFGGSQEAQYF.

This clonotype was observed at least ten times. This chain links TRBV4-1 with TRBJ2-7; D gene uncertain. Trimming stripped 2 bases from V and 7 bases from J, with 15 bases between. Per germline, CDR1 MGHRA and CDR2 YSYEKL. The length of the CDR3 is 14 residues. CDR3 in DNA: TGCGCCAGCAGCCAAAGGAACAGTCTGGGAGAGCAGTACTTC. It encodes CASSQRNSLGEQYF.

On this clonotype itself: A much larger clone sits a single nucleotide away, making a read error possible. The chain carries TRBV3-1 and TRBJ2-5; D call uncertain. CDR1 is LGHDT and CDR2 is YNNKEL in the germline V gene (reference sequence). This CDR3 is 13 amino acids long. The CDR3 region has the DNA TGTGCCGGCAGCCCCGGTGCAGCGGAGACCCAGTACTTC. This translates into CAGSPGAAETQYF.

This clonotype was detected ten times or more. V gene TRBV10-3 combines with J gene TRBJ1-2; D might be TRBD1 (6 bases). V was cut by 4 bases and J by 3 bases, with 15 bases left in between. The germline CDR1 and CDR2 sequences are ENHRY and SYGVKD. The length of the CDR3 is 15 residues. CDR3 loop: CAISAGTPDYYGYTF. In DNA form, the CDR3 reads TGTGCCATCAGTGCCGGGACACCAGATTACTATGGCTACACCTTC.

In this sample, this clonotype turned up many times. The genes are TRBV20-1 and TRBJ2-7; perhaps TRBD2 as D (5 bases). The germline gives CDR1 DFQATT, CDR2 SNEGSKA (reference sequence). Deletions cut 5 bases from V and 3 bases from J, with 11 bases between. The CDR3 runs 12 residues. The CDR3 DNA sequence: TGCAGTGCTCGACTAAACGACTACGAGCAGTACTTC. It yields the protein CSARLNDYEQYF.

Details on this clonotype: A clone one base away is much larger, so this may be a read error. V and J are TRBV14 and TRBJ1-1; D is ambiguous. The CDR3 has 15 amino acids. Germline V gives CDR1 SGHDN, CDR2 FVKESK. This CDR3 reads CASGQGNWGLGTAFF. DNA for the CDR3: TGTGCCAGCGGCCAAGGAAATTGGGGATTAGGTACAGCTTTCTTT.

The rearrangement links TRBV12-3 or TRBV12-4 to TRBJ2-2, with D possibly matching TRBD1 (5 bases). The CDR3 runs to 15 residues. The germline V and J ends were trimmed by 5 bases and 7 bases, with 17 bases remaining between them. The DNA for the CDR3 is TGTGCCAGCAGTCCCCGCCCACACCAGGGCGGGGAGCTGTTTTTT. It encodes CASSPRPHQGGELFF.

A word on this clonotype: A much larger clonotype is one base distant, so this may be a read error. The chain joins TRBV29-1 to TRBJ1-1, with no clear D. The CDR3 extends over 10 amino acids. Germline CDR1 reads SQVTM; CDR2 reads ANQGSEA. CDR3 residues: CSVDITEVFF. In nucleotides, the CDR3 is TGCAGCGTTGATATCACTGAAGTTTTCTTT.

This clonotype appeared many times. This chain joins TRBV3-1 and TRBJ1-1, with a tentative D call TRBD1 (5 bases). CDR1 and CDR2 (germline): LGHDT, YNNKEL (reference sequence). This CDR3 has 14 residues. V was trimmed by 4 bases and J by 8 bases, leaving 17 bases between them. In nucleotides, the CDR3 is TGTGCCAGCAGCCCCGGGGTGGACACGGGAGAAGCTTTCTTT. Translating gives CASSPGVDTGEAFF.

This chain joins TRBV6-6 and TRBJ1-4; D uncertain. V was trimmed by 6 bases and J by 6 bases, leaving 11 bases between them. Germline assignment: CDR1 MNHNY and CDR2 SVGAGI (reference sequence). The CDR3 contains 13 residues. CDR3 nucleotide sequence: TGTGCCAGCAGCCCTGCAGTCGATGAAAAACTGTTTTTT. The encoded protein is CASSPAVDEKLFF.

This clonotype turned up a few times. The rearrangement links TRBV12-3 or TRBV12-4 to TRBJ2-7, with D unresolved. V was pared by 3 bases and J by 2 bases, with 8 bases between. The CDR3 consists of 13 residues. CDR3 nucleotide sequence: TGTGCCAGCAGTTTCGAGGAGCCCTACGAGCAGTACTTC. This sequence encodes CASSFEEPYEQYF.

The chain carries TRBV11-2 and TRBJ2-7, with no clear D. Germline-derived CDR1 and CDR2 are SGHAT and FQNNGV. The CDR3 is 13 amino acids. Trimming removed 1 base at V and 4 bases at J, with 8 bases between. CDR3 coding DNA: TGTGCCAGCAGCTTAGCTCAGCCTTACGAGCAGTACTTC. Protein sequence: CASSLAQPYEQYF.